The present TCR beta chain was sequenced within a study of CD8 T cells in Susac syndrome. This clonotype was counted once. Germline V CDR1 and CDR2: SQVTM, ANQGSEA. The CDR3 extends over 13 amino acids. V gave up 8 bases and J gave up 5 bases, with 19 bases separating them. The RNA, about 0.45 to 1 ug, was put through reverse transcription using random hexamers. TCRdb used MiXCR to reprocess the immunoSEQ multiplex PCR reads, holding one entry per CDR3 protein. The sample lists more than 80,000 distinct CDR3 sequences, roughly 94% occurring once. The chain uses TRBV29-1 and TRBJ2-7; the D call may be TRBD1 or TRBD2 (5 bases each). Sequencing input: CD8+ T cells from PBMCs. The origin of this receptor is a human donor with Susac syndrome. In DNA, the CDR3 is TGCAGCAGCACCGGGACCACGACGCACGAGCAGTACTTC. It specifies CSSTGTTTHEQYF.